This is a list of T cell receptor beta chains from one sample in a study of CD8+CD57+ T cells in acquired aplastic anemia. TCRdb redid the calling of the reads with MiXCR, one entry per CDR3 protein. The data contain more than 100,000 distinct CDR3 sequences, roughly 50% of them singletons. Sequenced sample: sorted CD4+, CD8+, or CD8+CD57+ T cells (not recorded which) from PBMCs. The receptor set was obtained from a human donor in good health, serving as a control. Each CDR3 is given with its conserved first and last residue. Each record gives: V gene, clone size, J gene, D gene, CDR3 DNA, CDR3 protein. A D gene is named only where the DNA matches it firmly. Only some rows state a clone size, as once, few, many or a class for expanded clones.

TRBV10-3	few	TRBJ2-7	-	TGTGCCATCAGGATGGACGGAAACTCCTACGAGCAGTACTTC	CAIRMDGNSYEQYF
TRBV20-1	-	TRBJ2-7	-	TGCAGTCCGCCATCACGAGGCGACAGAGCCTACGAGCAGTACTTC	CSPPSRGDRAYEQYF
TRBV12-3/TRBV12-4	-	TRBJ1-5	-	TGTGCCAGCAAAATAGGGGGGGGGGCGATTACCAGCAATCAGCCCCAGCATTTT	CASKIGGGAITSNQPQHF
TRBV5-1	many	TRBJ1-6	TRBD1	TGCGCCAGCAGCCCCGGGACAGATAATTCACCCCTCCACTTT	CASSPGTDNSPLHF
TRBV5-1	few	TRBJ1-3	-	TGCGCCAGCAGCTTGGGGGCAGCTGGAAACACCATATATTTT	CASSLGAAGNTIYF
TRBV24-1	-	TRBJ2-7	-	TGTGCCACCAGTGAAGGGCAGGGCTACGAGCAGTACTTC	CATSEGQGYEQYF
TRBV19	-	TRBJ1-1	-	TGTGCCAGTAGTATTGGGACGGACGGAGCGGCTGAAGCTTTCTTT	CASSIGTDGAAEAFF
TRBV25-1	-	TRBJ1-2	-	TGTGCCAGCAGCTGGGCTGGAGTCTATGGCTACACCTTC	CASSWAGVYGYTF
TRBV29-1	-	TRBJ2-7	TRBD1	TGCAGCCCGTTGAGGACAGGGAATTCCTACGAGCAGTACTTC	CSPLRTGNSYEQYF
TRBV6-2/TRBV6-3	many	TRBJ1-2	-	TGTGCCAGCAGTTCCCGGCAGGTTGGCTACACCTTC	CASSSRQVGYTF
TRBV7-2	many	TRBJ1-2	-	TGCGCCAGCAGCTTGGGCGGGCCCTATGGCTACACCTTC	CASSLGGPYGYTF
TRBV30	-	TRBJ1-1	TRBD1	TGTGCCTGGAGTGCCCGACAGGGGGCTTTGACTGAAGCTTTCTTT	CAWSARQGALTEAFF
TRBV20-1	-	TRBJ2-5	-	TGCAGTGCCCTCCGAGGGGCCAGAGAGACCCAGTACTTC	CSALRGARETQYF
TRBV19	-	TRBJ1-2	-	TGTGCCAGTAGTCGACATCTTTATGGCTACACCTTC	CASSRHLYGYTF
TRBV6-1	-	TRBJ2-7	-	TGTGCCAGCAGGGACAGCCGCTCCTACGAGCAGTACTTC	CASRDSRSYEQYF
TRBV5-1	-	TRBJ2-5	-	TGCGCCAGCAGCTTGGATCCAGGGGTGGTTCAAGAGACCCAGTACTTC	CASSLDPGVVQETQYF
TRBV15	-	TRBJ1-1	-	TGTGCCACCAGCTCAACTGAGGAGAACGCTGAAGCTTTCTTT	CATSSTEENAEAFF
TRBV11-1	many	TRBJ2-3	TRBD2	TGTGCCAGCAGCTACGCACTAGCGGGGGGGCGAAATACGCAGTATTTT	CASSYALAGGRNTQYF
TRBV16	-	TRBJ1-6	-	TGTGCCAGCAGCCTCCCCGCCTTAACAGGGTCAGCCCTCCACTTT	CASSLPALTGSALHF
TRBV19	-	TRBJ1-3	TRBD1	TGTGCCAGCAGTATGCGCAGGGGGCCTGGAAACACCATATATTTT	CASSMRRGPGNTIYF
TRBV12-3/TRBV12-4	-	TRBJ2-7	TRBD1	TGTGCCAGCAGTTGGGACAGGCTAACCTACGAGCAGTACTTC	CASSWDRLTYEQYF
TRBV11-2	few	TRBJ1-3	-	TGTGCCAGCAGTTCCGGGGCCCTCTCTGGAAACACCATATATTTT	CASSSGALSGNTIYF
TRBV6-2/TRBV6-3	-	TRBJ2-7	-	TGTGCCAGCAGCCAAGGGGGGACGGCACGGTACGAGCAGTACTTC	CASSQGGTARYEQYF
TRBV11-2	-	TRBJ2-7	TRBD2	TGTGCCAGCAGCTTAGATGCGGAGCGGGGGGTTTACGAGCAGTACTTC	CASSLDAERGVYEQYF
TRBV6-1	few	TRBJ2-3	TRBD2	TGTGCCAGCAGAGAAGGACTAGCGGACACAGATACGCAGTATTTT	CASREGLADTDTQYF
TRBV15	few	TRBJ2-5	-	TGTGCCACCAGCTCGCGGAGGGGGTCGTCGGAGACCCAGTACTTC	CATSSRRGSSETQYF
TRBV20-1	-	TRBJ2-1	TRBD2	TGCAGTGTTAGCGGGGAAGCGGGGTTATACAATGAGCAGTTCTTC	CSVSGEAGLYNEQFF
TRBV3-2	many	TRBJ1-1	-	TGTGCCAGCAGCCAAGGCGGACAGGGGAACACTGAAGCTTTCTTT	CASSQGGQGNTEAFF
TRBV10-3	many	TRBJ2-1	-	TGTGCCATCAGGACGCCCTTGGCGGGGCCCGGCGAGCAGTTCTTC	CAIRTPLAGPGEQFF
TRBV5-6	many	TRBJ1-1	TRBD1	TGTGCCAGCAGCGCCCGGGACAGCGATAACACTGAAGCTTTCTTT	CASSARDSDNTEAFF
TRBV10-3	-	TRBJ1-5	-	TGTGCCAGCAGAAGGGACGATAGCAATCAGCCCCAGCATTTT	CASRRDDSNQPQHF
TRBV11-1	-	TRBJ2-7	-	TGTGCCAGCAACCCGGACAGTTTCTACGAGCAGTACTTC	CASNPDSFYEQYF
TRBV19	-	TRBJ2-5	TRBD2	TGTGCCAGTAGTCGACTAGCGGGGGGGAAAGGAGTACAAGAGACCCAGTACTTC	CASSRLAGGKGVQETQYF
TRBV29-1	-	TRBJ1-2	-	TGCAGCGTTGACGCGGGGGCGGACTATGGCTACACCTTC	CSVDAGADYGYTF
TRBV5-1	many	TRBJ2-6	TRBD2	TGCGCCAGCAGCCTCAATCGAGCGGGGATAGTTGGGGCCAACGTCCTGACTTTC	CASSLNRAGIVGANVLTF
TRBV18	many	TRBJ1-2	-	TGTGCCAGCTCACCCAGACAGGTTCGGAGGGACTATGGCTACACCTTC	CASSPRQVRRDYGYTF
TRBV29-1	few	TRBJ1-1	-	TGCAGCGTTGAAAAAGCGAACACTGAAGCTTTCTTT	CSVEKANTEAFF
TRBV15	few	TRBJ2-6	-	TGTGCCACCAGCAGAGGGGGCGAGGCCAACGTCCTGACTTTC	CATSRGGEANVLTF
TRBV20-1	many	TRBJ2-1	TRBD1	TGCAGTGCTAGAGATCCTGACAGGGCGAATGAGCAGTTCTTC	CSARDPDRANEQFF
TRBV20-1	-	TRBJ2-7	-	TGCAGTGCTGCCGCCAGCGGCCAACTCAAGCAGTACTTC	CSAAASGQLKQYF
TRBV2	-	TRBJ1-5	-	TGTGCCAGCACGGGACGGAATCAGCCCCAGCATTTT	CASTGRNQPQHF
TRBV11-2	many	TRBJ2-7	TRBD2	TGTGCCAGTAAAAGCGGGGGGAGGAGCGAGCAGTACTTC	CASKSGGRSEQYF
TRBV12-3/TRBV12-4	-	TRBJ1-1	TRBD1	TGTGCCAGCAGCCTCAACCATCCGGGACAGGGGCGCCAGGACACTGAAGCTTTCTTT	CASSLNHPGQGRQDTEAFF
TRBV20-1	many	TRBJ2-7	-	TGCAGTGCGCCTTCCAGGGGACTCGACGAGCAGTACTTC	CSAPSRGLDEQYF
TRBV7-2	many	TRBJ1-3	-	TGTGCCAGCAGCTCTAATACCGGAAACACCATATATTTT	CASSSNTGNTIYF
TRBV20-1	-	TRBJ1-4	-	TGCAGTGCTAGAGTAATGGAAAAACTGTTTTTT	CSARVMEKLFF
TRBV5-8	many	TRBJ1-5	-	TGTGCCAGCACCGGCGACAAAAGGGGGGGTCAGCCCCAGCATTTT	CASTGDKRGGQPQHF
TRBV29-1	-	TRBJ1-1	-	TGCAGCACCTGGACCGAAAACACTGAAGCTTTCTTT	CSTWTENTEAFF
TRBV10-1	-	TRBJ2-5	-	TGCGCCAGCAGTGAGTCGGCGTGGGGGAGCCAAGAGACCCAGTACTTC	CASSESAWGSQETQYF
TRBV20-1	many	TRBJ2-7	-	TGCAGTGCTAGGGAACAGAGTCAGGGAGAGCAGTACTTC	CSAREQSQGEQYF
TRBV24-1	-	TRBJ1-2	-	TGTGCCACCAGTTACTCGAGTATTCCCGGGCAGTTCTATGGCTACACCTTC	CATSYSSIPGQFYGYTF
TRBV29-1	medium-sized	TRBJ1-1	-	TGCAGCGCACAGAGCCAGCTGAACACTGAAGCTTTCTTT	CSAQSQLNTEAFF
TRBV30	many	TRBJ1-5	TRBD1	TGTGCCTGGGCCAGGGGGCTGGATCAGCCCCAGCATTTT	CAWARGLDQPQHF
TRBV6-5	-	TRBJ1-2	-	TGTGCCAGCAGTTCCTACCCCACCTCCTATGGCTACACCTTC	CASSSYPTSYGYTF